Sequencing of this T cell receptor (beta chain) was carried out in a study of T cells in Graves' hyperthyroidism and ophthalmopathy. Researchers amplified the TCR beta CDR3 regions from RNA transcripts. First-round RT-PCR of the TCR CDR3 relied on the HTBI primer set. One entry per CDR3 protein, called by TCRdb with MiXCR from the multiplex PCR reads. The sample has more than 300,000 distinct CDR3 sequences, 15% to 20% seen once. In this sample, this clonotype turned up once. CDR1 MGHRA and CDR2 YSYEKL come from the germline V gene. This CDR3 has 15 amino acids. V gave up 0 bases and J gave up 5 bases, with 13 bases separating them.

V is TRBV4-1 and J is TRBJ2-5; D possibly corresponds to TRBD2 (7 bases). Specimen: blood. The origin of this receptor is a woman in her 30s with Graves' hyperthyroidism that later progressed to Graves' ophthalmopathy. The CDR3 reads CASSQDGGPGETQYF. The CDR3 bases are TGCGCCAGCAGCCAAGACGGGGGGCCTGGGGAGACCCAGTACTTC.